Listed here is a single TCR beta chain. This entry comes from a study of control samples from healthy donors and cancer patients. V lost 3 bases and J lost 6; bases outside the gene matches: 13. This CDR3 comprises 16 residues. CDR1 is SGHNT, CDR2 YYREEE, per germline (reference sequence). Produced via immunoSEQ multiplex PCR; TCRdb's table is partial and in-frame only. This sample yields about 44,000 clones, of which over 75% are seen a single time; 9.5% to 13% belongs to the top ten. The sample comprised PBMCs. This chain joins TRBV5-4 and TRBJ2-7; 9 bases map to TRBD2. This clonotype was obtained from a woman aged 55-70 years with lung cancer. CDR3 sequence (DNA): TGTGCCAGCAGCTCAACACTCCATAGCGGGAGAGCCGAGCAGTACTTC. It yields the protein CASSSTLHSGRAEQYF.